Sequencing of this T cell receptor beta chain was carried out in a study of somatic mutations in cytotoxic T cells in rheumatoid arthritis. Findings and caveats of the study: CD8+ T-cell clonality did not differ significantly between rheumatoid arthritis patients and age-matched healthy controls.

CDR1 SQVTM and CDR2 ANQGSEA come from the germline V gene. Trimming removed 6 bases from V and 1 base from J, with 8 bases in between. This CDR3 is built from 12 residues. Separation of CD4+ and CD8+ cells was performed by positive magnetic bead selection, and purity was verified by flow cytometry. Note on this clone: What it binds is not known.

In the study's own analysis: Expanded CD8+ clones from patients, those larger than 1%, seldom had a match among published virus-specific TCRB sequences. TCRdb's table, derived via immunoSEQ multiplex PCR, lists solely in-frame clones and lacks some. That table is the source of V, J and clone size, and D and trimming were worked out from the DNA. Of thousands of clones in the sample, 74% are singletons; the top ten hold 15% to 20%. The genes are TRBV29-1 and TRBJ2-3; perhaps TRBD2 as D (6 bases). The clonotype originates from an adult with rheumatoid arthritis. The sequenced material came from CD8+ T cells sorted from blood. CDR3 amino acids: CSVASGTDTQYF. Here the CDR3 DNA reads TGCAGCGTAGCTAGCGGCACAGATACGCAGTATTTT.